Presented here are 21 T cell receptor beta chains from one specimen sequenced in a study of blood T cells in healthy people across ages. Then a second PCR, running about 7 to 11 cycles, was carried out with a sample-barcoded 5' primer and a J-beta primer mix. A single record per CDR3 protein comes from TCRdb applying MiXCR to the 5' RACE reads. The table lists fewer than 750,000 distinct CDR3 sequences, roughly half of them singletons. The specimen sequenced was blood. The origin of the receptors is a woman over 75 in good health.

This clonotype was recorded many times. The chain joins TRBV28 to TRBJ2-4; D might be TRBD1 or TRBD2, each matching 5 bases. Germline loops: CDR1 MDHEN, CDR2 SYDVKM. V shed 2 bases and J shed 1 base, with 9 bases lying between them. There are 15 residues in the CDR3. The CDR3 nucleotides are TGTGCCAGCAGTTTAGGCAGGGAGGCCAAAAACATTCAGTACTTC. Translation: CASSLGREAKNIQYF.

The table lists this clonotype with a few counts. The chain joins TRBV3-1 to TRBJ2-7; D is uncertain. The DNA end is a closer match to TRBJ2-5, so the J assignment may be wrong. CDR1 is LGHDT and CDR2 is YNNKEL in the germline V gene (reference sequence). CDR3 length equals 14 residues. CDR3 sequence (DNA): TGTGCCAGCAGCCACCGCGTAAGGGAAGAGACCCAGTACTTC. It yields the protein CASSHRVREETQYF.

This clonotype came up a few times. A much more abundant neighbour one base away suggests this may be a read error. The chain couples TRBV4-2 to TRBJ2-1, with TRBD2 as a possible D gene (6 bases). The tail of the sequence fits TRBJ2-7 better, so the J call may be wrong. Germline loops: CDR1 LGHNA, CDR2 YNFKEQ. The CDR3 is 17 amino acids. CDR3 region: CASSQAGTGISYNEQYF. The CDR3, as DNA: TGTGCCAGCAGCCAGGCTGGGACTGGCATCTCCTACAATGAGCAGTACTTC.

This clonotype was counted a single time. J is TRBJ2-2 and V is TRBV12-3 or TRBV12-4; no clear D gene. The CDR3 has 15 amino acids. The V end was cut by 3 bases, the J end by 5 bases, with 13 bases between. The CDR3 coding sequence is TGTGCCAGCAGTTTTGTGTCGTCTAGGACCGGGGAGCTGTTTTTT. It specifies CASSFVSSRTGELFF.

This clonotype was picked up many times. V and J are TRBV29-1 and TRBJ2-3; D not certain. CDR1 and CDR2 (germline): SQVTM, ANQGSEA. This CDR3 contains 8 residues. This CDR3 reads CVRVVQYF. Here the CDR3 DNA reads TGCGTCCGGGTGGTGCAGTATTTT.

The chain joins TRBV29-1 to TRBJ2-3; D possibly corresponds to TRBD2 (6 bases). CDR1 SQVTM and CDR2 ANQGSEA come from the germline V gene. V was shortened by 5 bases and J by 2 bases, with 11 bases between the two germline ends. The CDR3 has 13 residues. CDR3 residues: CSVPAGLTDTQYF. CDR3 in DNA: TGCAGCGTTCCAGCGGGTCTCACAGATACGCAGTATTTT.

This chain links TRBV6-5 with TRBJ2-5; a possible D gene is TRBD2 (6 bases). V was pared by 6 bases and J by 2 bases, with 13 bases between. The CDR3 runs to 14 residues. CDR1 MNHEY and CDR2 SVGAGI come from the germline V gene. The CDR3 region has the DNA TGTGCCAGCAGGTCGGGACTTCCACAAGAGACCCAGTACTTC. Translation gives CASRSGLPQETQYF.

The chain couples TRBV7-2 to TRBJ2-3, with D maybe TRBD1 (5 bases). Germline V lookup: CDR1 SGHTA, CDR2 FQGNSA. Trimming removed 5 bases at V and 1 base at J, with 10 bases between. This CDR3 has 14 amino acids. The CDR3 region has the DNA TGTGCCAGCAGCCGTGCCAGGGGCACAGATACGCAGTATTTT. This codes for CASSRARGTDTQYF.

This chain links TRBV29-1 with TRBJ2-1, with D perhaps being TRBD1 or TRBD2 (5 bases each). With the DNA end fitting TRBJ2-7 better, the J assignment may be wrong. Germline CDR1 SQVTM, CDR2 ANQGSEA. This CDR3 has 13 residues. The CDR3 nucleotides are TGCAGCGTTGGACGGGACGTGACCTACGAGCAGTACTTC. Protein: CSVGRDVTYEQYF.

In nucleotides, the CDR3 is TGTGCCAGCAGTCCAACTAGCGGGAGGTACTACGAGCAGTACTTC. It yields the protein CASSPTSGRYYEQYF. The chain has TRBV6-2 or TRBV6-3 and TRBJ2-7; 12 positions match TRBD2. CDR1 MNHEY and CDR2 SVGEGT come from the germline V gene. V shed 5 bases, J shed 3 bases, and the junction held 5 bases outside the gene matches. This CDR3 has 15 residues.

In this sample, this clonotype turned up a few times. The genes are TRBV7-9 and TRBJ1-1, with 7 bases lining up with TRBD1. The CDR3 totals 14 residues. The V gene end was trimmed by 6 bases and the J gene end by 0 bases; junction bases not matched to a gene: 4. Germline V lookup: CDR1 SEHNR, CDR2 FQNEAQ (reference sequence). The CDR3 here is CASRSGQMNTEAFF. CDR3 DNA sequence: TGTGCCAGCAGATCGGGACAGATGAACACTGAAGCTTTCTTT.

The gene calls are TRBV11-2 and TRBJ1-1, with 7 bases identical to TRBD1. The junction had 6 bases not matched to a gene; V was cut back by 5 bases and J by 0 bases. CDR1 and CDR2 (germline): SGHAT, FQNNGV. The CDR3 is 15 amino acids. CDR3 DNA sequence: TGTGCCAGCAGCACCCGACAGGGCATGAACACTGAAGCTTTCTTT. Protein product: CASSTRQGMNTEAFF. The full variable domain, with the rest looked up from reference TRBV11-2 and TRBJ1-1, is EAGVAQSPRYKIIEKRQSVAFWCNPISGHATLYWYQQILGQGPKLLIQFQNNGVVDDSQLPKDRFSAERLKGVDSTLKIQPAKLEDSAVYLCASSTRQGMNTEAFFGQGTRLTVV.

This clonotype was detected a few times. This chain links TRBV29-1 with TRBJ2-5; D remains ambiguous. The CDR3 has 13 residues. With 7 bases removed from V and 5 bases from J, the gap between germline ends came to 17 bases. Per the germline V gene, CDR1 is SQVTM and CDR2 is ANQGSEA. The CDR3 bases are TGCAGCGCAGAACCCGGGCCTCGGGAGACCCAGTACTTC. It encodes CSAEPGPRETQYF.

CDR3 residues: CASSPLREGSNVLTF. The CDR3, as DNA: TGTGCCAGCTCACCACTGAGAGAGGGATCCAACGTCCTGACTTTC. The chain is built from TRBV18 and TRBJ2-6; possible D gene TRBD2, 5 bases. CDR1 KGHSH and CDR2 LQKENI come from the germline V gene. Trimming pared 1 base from V and 8 bases from J, leaving 12 bases between. This CDR3 is built from 15 residues. Together with reference TRBV18 and TRBJ2-6, the CDR3 gives the full variable domain: NAGVMQNPRHLVRRRGQEARLRCSPMKGHSHVYWYRQLPEEGLKFMVYLQKENIIDESGMPKERFSAEFPKEGPSILRIQQVVRGDSAAYFCASSPLREGSNVLTFGAGSRLTVL.

This clonotype was counted between two and nine times. The chain couples TRBV20-1 to TRBJ1-5, with TRBD1 identical over 9 bases. Germline lookup yields CDR1 DFQATT and CDR2 SNEGSKA (reference sequence). The ends lost 0 bases at V and 5 bases at J; junction bases unmatched: 5. CDR3 size: 15 residues. CDR3: CSARERDRDYQPQHF. CDR3 coding DNA: TGCAGTGCTAGAGAACGGGACAGGGATTATCAGCCCCAGCATTTT.

For this clonotype: Just one base apart from a much larger clone, this may be a read error. The chain combines TRBV5-1 with TRBJ2-5, with 8 bases matching TRBD1. Looked up from germline, CDR1 is SGHRS and CDR2 is YFSETQ. The CDR3 spans 14 residues. CDR3 sequence: CAGSPQGAQETQYF. The CDR3 DNA follows: TGCGCCGGCAGCCCCCAGGGGGCTCAAGAGACCCAGTACTTC.

For the CDR3, the DNA is TGCGCCAGCAGCCAAGGCCCTGGGGACAGCCGTAACTATGGCTACACCTTC. Its protein product is CASSQGPGDSRNYGYTF. The chain carries TRBV4-1 and TRBJ1-2; 7 positions agree with TRBD1. This CDR3 comprises 17 residues. CDR1 and CDR2 (germline): MGHRA, YSYEKL. The V gene end was trimmed by 1 base and the J gene end by 1 base; junction bases not matched to a gene: 9.

The V call is TRBV12-3 or TRBV12-4, the J call TRBJ2-2, with D perhaps assigned TRBD1 or TRBD2 (5 bases each). Between the trimmed V and J ends, which lost 5 bases and 5 bases, there was a span of 9 bases. The CDR3 is made up of 13 amino acids. CDR3 DNA sequence: TGTGCCAGCAGTCAGAGGGGAACCGGGGAGCTGTTTTTT. Translated: CASSQRGTGELFF.

The V gene is TRBV20-1, the J gene TRBJ1-2; TRBD1 matches 10 bases. The CDR3 runs to 13 residues. Germline trimming cut 6 bases from V and 2 bases from J; bases unmatched to any gene: 3. Looked up from germline, CDR1 is DFQATT and CDR2 is SNEGSKA (reference sequence). This CDR3 is CSAADRGNYGYTF. CDR3 nucleotide sequence: TGCAGTGCGGCGGACAGGGGGAACTATGGCTACACCTTC.

The chain is built from TRBV25-1 and TRBJ2-5; D may be TRBD1 (5 bases). V lost 5 bases, J lost 1 base, and 11 bases lay in between. There are 14 residues in the CDR3. Germline V gene lookup returns CDR1 MGHDK and CDR2 SYGVNS. The CDR3 loop reads CASSMGPIQETQYF. CDR3 DNA: TGTGCCAGCAGTATGGGGCCGATCCAAGAGACCCAGTACTTC. Together with reference TRBV25-1 and TRBJ2-5, the CDR3 gives the full variable domain: EADIYQTPRYLVIGTGKKITLECSQTMGHDKMYWYQQDPGMELHLIHYSYGVNSTEKGDLSSESTVSRIRTEHFPLTLESARPSHTSQYLCASSMGPIQETQYFGPGTRLLVL.

The chain uses TRBV24-1 and TRBJ2-2; 10 bases are a match to TRBD1. The CDR3 has 12 residues. Germline CDR1 is KGHDR and CDR2 is SFDVKD. The CDR3 loop reads CGTGGQGGELFF. In nucleotides, the CDR3 is TGTGGGACAGGGGGTCAAGGCGGGGAGCTGTTTTTT.